Sequencing of this T cell receptor (beta chain) was carried out in a study of T cells in women clearing cervical HPV infection. Germline CDR1 and CDR2: LNHDA and SQIVND (reference sequence). The CDR3 totals 15 residues. Using immunoSEQ multiplex PCR, the repertoire was profiled, and TCRdb retains in-frame clones only, with some absent. This listing includes over 10,000 clones. A remark on this clone: The read falls 3 residues short of the CDR3 end, and the missing part is taken from the germline J gene.

The receptor was derived from a woman aged 18-70 years with a cervical HPV16 infection that either progressed to CIN3+ or cleared (not recorded which). The chain employs TRBV19 and TRBJ1-2, with D tentatively TRBD1 (5 bases). Sequencing input: blood buffy coat. The DNA read from the CDR3 is TGTGCCAGTAGAGGTTCGAGGGGTAATAACAATGAC. It encodes CASRGSRGNNND. Given in full, the CDR3 is CASRGSRGNNNDYTF.